A selection of T cell receptor beta chains follows, all from one sample in a study of multiple sclerosis patients with progressive multifocal leukoencephalopathy. The assay was immunoSEQ multiplex PCR, and TCRdb's table has in-frame clones only and misses some. The data show more than 20,000 clones, under 95% seen once. This specimen consisted of PBMCs, obtained from a patient treated with natalizumab. Receptors were obtained from a man under 40 with multiple sclerosis. CDR3s include the opening cysteine and the closing phenylalanine or tryptophan. D genes are given only for firm matches. Not every row has a clone size; where given, it reads once, few, many or a size class.

J	V	size	D	DNA	CDR3
TRBJ2-7	TRBV29-1	NA	NA	TGCAGCGTTAGAACGGAGGACACCTACGAGCAGTACTTC	CSVRTEDTYEQYF
TRBJ1-2	TRBV4-3	NA	NA	TGCGCCAGCAGCCAAGATCGACCCGGGTGGTCCAACTATGGCTACACCTTC	CASSQDRPGWSNYGYTF
TRBJ2-5	TRBV15	NA	TRBD2	TGTGCCACCAGCACAGTAGCGGGAGGGTATGGGGCGGCAGAGACCCAGTACTTC	CATSTVAGGYGAAETQYF
TRBJ1-5	TRBV11-2	NA	TRBD1	TGTGCCAGCAGCTTCGGGACAGCTAATCAGCCCCAGCATTTT	CASSFGTANQPQHF
TRBJ1-2	TRBV30	NA	NA	TGTGCCTGTGGTCCTACTGGCCGCTCGTTTGGCTACACCTTC	CACGPTGRSFGYTF
TRBJ1-2	TRBV5-6	NA	NA	TGTGCCAGCAGCTTGGCTGGGAGCACTAACTATGGCTACACCTTC	CASSLAGSTNYGYTF
TRBJ1-2	TRBV29-1	NA	TRBD1	TGCAGCGTTGAAGACGTAACACCGACAGGGAGAGGCTACACCTTC	CSVEDVTPTGRGYTF
TRBJ2-1	TRBV19	NA	TRBD2	TGTGCCAGTTTTCCTTTAGCGGGAGTGAGCTCCTACAATGAGCAGTTCTTC	CASFPLAGVSSYNEQFF
TRBJ1-1	TRBV7-2	NA	TRBD1	TGTGCCAGCAGCTTAGGTTTAGGGGGACAGGGGAACACTGAAGCTTTCTTT	CASSLGLGGQGNTEAFF
TRBJ2-5	TRBV27	NA	NA	TGTGCCAGCAGTAACTCGGGGAGAACGGAGACCCAGTACTTC	CASSNSGRTETQYF
TRBJ2-7	TRBV7-2	NA	NA	TGTGCCAGCAGCTTAGGTGGGCCCAGTGCAAGTGAGCAGTACTTC	CASSLGGPSASEQYF
TRBJ2-7	TRBV5-4	NA	NA	TGTGCCAGCAGCTTGGCCCAGGGGAGCTCCTACGAGCAGTACTTC	CASSLAQGSSYEQYF
TRBJ2-1	TRBV18	NA	NA	TGTGCCAGCTCACTGACTTCGGACGTCCGAAGGTCCTACAATGAGCAGTTCTTC	CASSLTSDVRRSYNEQFF
TRBJ2-2	TRBV18	NA	NA	TGTGCCAGCTCACTCGGCGGAGAACGGCCCGGGGAGCTGTTTTTT	CASSLGGERPGELFF
TRBJ1-5	TRBV6-5	NA	NA	TGTGCCAGCAGAGACAGAAGTACATATCAGCCCCAGCATTTT	CASRDRSTYQPQHF
TRBJ2-1	TRBV7-3	NA	TRBD2	TGTGCCAGCAGCCCAAGGACTAGCGGGTACAATGAGCAGTTCTTC	CASSPRTSGYNEQFF
TRBJ2-2	TRBV5-1	NA	NA	TGCGCCAGCAGCTTGATGGGGAACACCGGGGAGCTGTTTTTT	CASSLMGNTGELFF
TRBJ1-2	TRBV5-4	NA	TRBD1	TGTGCCAGCAGCCCCACCGCGACAGGGGCGGGGGACTATGGCTACACCTTC	CASSPTATGAGDYGYTF
TRBJ2-3	TRBV15	once	NA	TGTGCCAGCAGGGTGACTGGCTCACCAGATACGCAGTATTTT	CASRVTGSPDTQYF
TRBJ2-1	TRBV2	NA	NA	TGTGCCAGCAGCAAAACGGCTACGGGATACAATGAGCAGTTCTTC	CASSKTATGYNEQFF
TRBJ2-4	TRBV7-9	once	NA	TGTGCCAGCAGCTTAGGAGGCTATCTGGCCGCAGCCAAAAACATTCAGTACTTC	CASSLGGYLAAAKNIQYF
TRBJ1-3	TRBV9	NA	TRBD1	TGTGCCAGCAGCATGCGAGGGGGCATCGGTGGAAACACCATATATTTT	CASSMRGGIGGNTIYF
TRBJ1-1	TRBV5-1	once	NA	TGCGCCAGCAGCTTACCGACAGACGAAGCTTTCTTT	CASSLPTDEAFF
TRBJ2-7	TRBV30	once	NA	TGTGCCTTGAGTGTGGGAAGCGGGTTCTCCTACGAGCAGTACTTC	CALSVGSGFSYEQYF
TRBJ2-3	TRBV7-9	once	NA	TGTGCCAGCAGCCCAAGGGGGACCCCTCGAGCGCAGTATTTT	CASSPRGTPRAQYF
TRBJ1-2	TRBV18	NA	NA	TGTGCCAGCTCACCGGGCCAGGGAGGTGGCTACACCTTC	CASSPGQGGGYTF
TRBJ2-5	TRBV20-1	NA	NA	TGCAGTGCTAGCCACCAAGAGACCCAGTACTTC	CSASHQETQYF
TRBJ2-4	TRBV6-5	NA	NA	TGTGCCAGCAGTGAAATTTCAGGGCTTCAGTACTTC	CASSEISGLQYF
TRBJ1-2	TRBV7-9	NA	NA	TGTGCCAGCAGCTTTGCCACTGGTAGGGGGGGCCTGGGCTATGGCCACACCTTC	CASSFATGRGGLGYGHTF
TRBJ2-2	TRBV7-9	once	NA	TGTGCCAGCAGCTTGGTTGCGAACACCGGGGAGCTGTTTTTT	CASSLVANTGELFF
TRBJ1-1	TRBV30	NA	NA	TGTGCCTGGAGCGAGCGGGGGGGGACTGAAGCTTTCTTT	CAWSERGGTEAFF
TRBJ1-2	TRBV28	NA	NA	TGTGCCAGCAGTTTTTATGGTTCCTATGGCTACACCTTC	CASSFYGSYGYTF
TRBJ2-5	TRBV9	NA	TRBD2	TGTGCCAGCAGCGTAGATGCGGGAGTAGGTGAGACCCAGTACTTC	CASSVDAGVGETQYF
TRBJ1-3	TRBV30	NA	NA	TGTGCCGGCACCGGGACACCGAGCTCTGGAAACACCATATATTTT	CAGTGTPSSGNTIYF
TRBJ1-5	TRBV25-1	NA	NA	TGTGCCAGCAGTGGCGGGGGACCCCAGCATTTT	CASSGGGPQHF
TRBJ1-1	TRBV9	NA	NA	TGTGCCAGCAGCGTGACGACGGGGAACACTGAAGCTTTCTTT	CASSVTTGNTEAFF